Following are 9 T cell receptor beta chains from one sample sequenced in a study of OX40 agonist ivuxolimab in advanced cancers. Generated by immunoSEQ multiplex PCR, the TCRdb table keeps only in-frame clones and is missing some. The sample has tens of thousands of clones; approximately 83% are singletons. The sequencing here drew on CD4+ or CD8+ T cells sorted from blood, taken in a trial of the OX40 agonist ivuxolimab. These receptors originate from an adult with an advanced solid tumor such as melanoma, head and neck, liver or kidney cancer.

The V gene is TRBV4-1, the J gene TRBJ1-5; 7 nucleotides match TRBD1. The CDR3 runs to 14 residues. CDR1 and CDR2 (germline): MGHRA, YSYEKL. Germline trimming cut 8 bases from V and 1 base from J; bases unmatched to any gene: 5. The CDR3 DNA follows: TGCGCCAGCGCGGCGACAGGGAGCAATCAGCCCCAGCATTTT. It codes for CASAATGSNQPQHF.

The chain uses TRBV27 and TRBJ1-5; D gene unclear. Trimming cost V 2 bases and J 1 base, with 3 bases left between them. Germline V gene lookup returns CDR1 MNHEY and CDR2 SMNVEV (reference sequence). This CDR3 contains 13 residues. CDR3 protein: CASSLGSNQPQHF. CDR3 nucleotides: TGTGCCAGCAGTTTAGGGAGCAATCAGCCCCAGCATTTT.

The genes are TRBV6-6 and TRBJ2-7; D is undetermined. Germline lookup yields CDR1 MNHNY and CDR2 SVGAGI (reference sequence). The V gene lost 8 bases and the J gene lost 4 bases, with 9 bases spanning the gap. CDR3 size: 11 residues. The CDR3 DNA reads TGTGCCAGCGGGGAAGGGTACGAGCAGTACTTC. This gives the protein CASGEGYEQYF.

The chain joins TRBV2 to TRBJ2-5, with D possibly being TRBD2 (5 bases). The CDR3 sequence is 12 residues long. The germline CDR1 and CDR2 sequences are SNHLY and FYNNEI. Trimming took 7 bases from V and 5 from J, leaving 11 bases between them. The CDR3: CASKGSWETQYF. In DNA form, the CDR3 reads TGTGCCAGCAAAGGGAGTTGGGAGACCCAGTACTTC.

The chain is built from TRBV7-7 and TRBJ2-1; 9 bases match TRBD2. Germline V gene sequence: CDR1 SSHAT, CDR2 FNYEAQ (reference sequence). This CDR3 region has 15 residues. Germline trimming cut 5 bases from V and 2 bases from J; bases unmatched to any gene: 4. The CDR3 nucleotides are TGTGCCAGCAGCGCGGGAGGGGCGCCCTACAATGAGCAGTTCTTC. As protein: CASSAGGAPYNEQFF.

J is TRBJ1-2 and V is TRBV27; D unclear. The CDR3 is 15 residues long. Between the trimmed V and J ends, which lost 6 bases and 0 bases, there was a span of 14 bases. Per germline, CDR1 MNHEY and CDR2 SMNVEV (reference sequence). DNA for the CDR3: TGTGCCAGCAGCCCTGCACACTCGACTAACTATGGCTACACCTTC. Its protein is CASSPAHSTNYGYTF.

This chain joins TRBV27 and TRBJ2-5, with TRBD1 matching 9 bases. V lost 5 bases and J lost 1; bases outside the gene matches: 5. Germline V CDR1 and CDR2: MNHEY, SMNVEV (reference sequence). The length of the CDR3 is 15 residues. CDR3 region: CASSPAGQGQETQYF. The CDR3 region has the DNA TGTGCCAGCAGTCCGGCGGGACAGGGCCAAGAGACCCAGTACTTC.

The chain uses TRBV13 and TRBJ2-7; TRBD2 agrees at 9 bases. This CDR3 spans 15 amino acids. V lost 0 bases to trimming and J lost 5 bases; unmatched junction nucleotides: 5. Germline lookup yields CDR1 PRHDT and CDR2 FYEKMQ (reference sequence). The DNA of the CDR3 is TGTGCCAGCAGCTTAGGGCGGGGGGGCCTCGACGAGCAGTACTTC. As protein: CASSLGRGGLDEQYF.

The chain has TRBV15 and TRBJ2-3; a possible D gene is TRBD1 (6 bases). Trimming took off 0 bases at V and 4 bases at J, with 8 bases between the two ends. The CDR3 covers 14 residues. CDR1 is LNHNV, CDR2 YYDKDF, per germline (reference sequence). CDR3 region: CATSRDRGPDTQYF. CDR3 bases: TGTGCCACCAGCAGAGACAGGGGCCCAGATACGCAGTATTTT.